This TCR beta chain was captured by sequencing in a study of blood T cell repertoires in COVID-19. The method was immunoSEQ multiplex PCR; TCRdb's version includes in-frame clones alone and lacks a portion of them. The table has 250,000 to 400,000 clones, 90% seen once. Germline CDR1 reads SGHDT; CDR2 reads YYEEEE. The length of the CDR3 is 17 residues. V was trimmed by 0 bases and J by 5 bases, leaving 20 bases between them. The chain combines TRBV5-6 with TRBJ1-1; TRBD1 might be the D (5 bases). The sample comprised peripheral blood. This receptor was taken from a woman in her 30s with COVID-19, enrolled during active disease. The CDR3, as DNA: TGTGCCAGCAGCTTGGAAGGTTCAGGGTTACAATTTACTGAAGCTTTCTTT. Translating it yields CASSLEGSGLQFTEAFF. The variable domain in full, completed from reference TRBV5-6 and TRBJ1-1, reads DAGVTQSPTHLIKTRGQQVTLRCSPKSGHDTVSWYQQALGQGPQFIFQYYEEEERQRGNFPDRFSGHQFPNYSSELNVNALLLGDSALYLCASSLEGSGLQFTEAFFGQGTRLTVV.